One and the same sample provided the 10 T cell receptor beta chains below, sequenced in a study of spatial heterogeneity in lung cancer. Study results and limitations: Counts of expanded alpha and beta TCRs within tumors tracked the tumor nonsynonymous mutation count.

TCRdb analysed the 5' RACE reads with MiXCR anew, one entry per CDR3 protein. The repertoire holds 13,000 or so distinct CDR3 sequences, with 5.1% as singletons. Regarding time point: sample taken at primary tumor resection. What these receptors recognize is not known. Sample: lung tumor tissue, taken at surgery. The origin of the receptors is a male donor with early-stage non-small cell lung cancer.

This clonotype was counted ten times or more. A library prepared for alpha chains yielded this beta chain as an off-target read; its size is of little meaning. The V and J genes are TRBV6-2 or TRBV6-3 and TRBJ1-1; TRBD1 is a possible D gene (6 bases). Between the trimmed V and J ends, which lost 6 bases and 5 bases, there was a span of 7 bases. The CDR3 length is 11 residues. Germline assignment: CDR1 MNHEY and CDR2 SVGEGT. CDR3 nucleotides: TGTGCCAGCAGCCAGGGGACTGAAGCTTTCTTT. Residues: CASSQGTEAFF.

Worth noting for this clonotype: Because the library targeted alpha chains, this beta chain is an off-target read whose size means little. V gene TRBV5-1 combines with J gene TRBJ2-3, with D possibly being TRBD1 or TRBD2 (5 bases each). Deletions cut 1 base from V and 3 bases from J, with 12 bases between. The length of the CDR3 is 15 residues. Germline CDR1 and CDR2: SGHRS and YFSETQ. DNA of the CDR3: TGCGCCAGCAGCTTGTGGCAGGGCGGGACAGATACGCAGTATTTT. Residues: CASSLWQGGTDTQYF.

About this clonotype: This beta chain is an off-target read within a library intended for alpha chains, so its frequency means little. The chain has TRBV4-2 and TRBJ2-1; tentative D call: TRBD1 (6 bases). This CDR3 spans 16 amino acids. V lost 0 bases and J lost 2, with 11 bases in between. Looked up from germline, CDR1 is LGHNA and CDR2 is YNFKEQ. CDR3 nucleotides: TGTGCCAGCAGCCAAGATACCCGACAGGCCTACAATGAGCAGTTCTTC. Translated, it gives CASSQDTRQAYNEQFF.

Ten or more counts support this clonotype. In a library made to pick up alpha chains, this beta chain is a stray read with a size that means little. The chain joins TRBV18 to TRBJ1-5; TRBD1 matches at 10 bases. The CDR3 totals 15 residues. V lost 6 bases and J lost 5; bases outside the gene matches: 7. In germline, CDR1 is KGHSH, CDR2 LQKENI. As DNA, the CDR3 is TGTGCCAGCTCCCCCGGGACAGGGGACGATCAGCCCCAGCATTTT. This encodes CASSPGTGDDQPQHF. The full variable domain, in which reference TRBV18 and TRBJ1-5 provide the parts outside the CDR3, is NAGVMQNPRHLVRRRGQEARLRCSPMKGHSHVYWYRQLPEEGLKFMVYLQKENIIDESGMPKERFSAEFPKEGPSILRIQQVVRGDSAAYFCASSPGTGDDQPQHFGDGTRLSIL.

In its sample, this clonotype was seen many times. This beta chain is off target for a library built for alpha chains, so its abundance means little. The V gene is TRBV20-1, the J gene TRBJ2-3; D call uncertain. CDR1 and CDR2 from the germline V gene are DFQATT and SNEGSKA (reference sequence). The CDR3 is made up of 12 amino acids. For the CDR3, the DNA is TGCACGTTGCCGGGCCCCACAGATACGCAGTATTTT. It codes for CTLPGPTDTQYF.

This clonotype was found many times. Within a library made for alpha chains, this beta chain is off target, and its count is uninformative. This chain connects TRBV7-2 to TRBJ1-5; a weak D match, TRBD1 (6 bases). Germline V gene sequence: CDR1 SGHTA, CDR2 FQGNSA. This CDR3 has 14 amino acids. V lost 5 bases and J 5 bases, leaving 13 bases between the germline ends. CDR3 DNA: TGTGCCAGCAGCCCCGGACAGAGAGATCAGCCCCAGCATTTT. This translates into CASSPGQRDQPQHF.

In regard to this clonotype: As an off-target read in a library built for alpha chains, this beta chain has a frequency of little significance. The V and J genes are TRBV6-6 and TRBJ2-2, with D unclear. The germline V gene encodes CDR1 MNHNY and CDR2 SVGAGI (reference sequence). V lost 6 bases and J 2 bases, leaving 4 bases between the germline ends. The CDR3 spans 12 residues. CDR3 nucleotides: TGTGCCAGCAGCTTAAACACCGGGGAGCTGTTTTTT. Its protein product is CASSLNTGELFF.

Details on this clonotype: Within a library made for alpha chains, this beta chain is off target, and its count is uninformative. This chain connects TRBV30 to TRBJ2-1; 7 positions agree with TRBD2. In germline, CDR1 is GTSNPN, CDR2 SVGIG (reference sequence). This CDR3 has 13 residues. V was pared by 4 bases and J by 4 bases, with 4 bases of the junction left unmatched. The CDR3 sequence is CAWNREGYNEQFF. DNA for the CDR3: TGTGCCTGGAATAGGGAGGGTTACAATGAGCAGTTCTTC. Complete variable domain (other parts from reference TRBV30 and TRBJ2-1): SQTIHQWPATLVQPVGSPLSLECTVEGTSNPNLYWYRQAAGRGLQLLFYSVGIGQISSEVPQNLSASRPQDRQFILSSKKLLLSDSGFYLCAWNREGYNEQFFGPGTRLTVL.

This clonotype has ten or more counts. The library was prepared for alpha chains; this beta chain is a stray read, so its frequency means little. This chain connects TRBV18 to TRBJ1-2, with D unresolved. CDR1 and CDR2 (germline): KGHSH, LQKENI. The V gene lost 5 bases and the J gene lost 3 bases, with 16 bases spanning the gap. The CDR3 sequence is 15 residues long. In nucleotides, the CDR3 is TGTGCCAGCTCAGGCGGGCCAGTAAGGGACTATGGCTACACCTTC. Amino acids: CASSGGPVRDYGYTF.

Notes on this clonotype: One end of the junction fails to match germline, which may point to a read error. The library was prepared for alpha chains; this beta chain is a stray read, so its frequency means little. The J gene is TRBJ2-1, the V gene TRBV7-9; the match to TRBD1 covers 10 bases. The CDR3 is 20 residues long. Germline CDR1 and CDR2: SEHNR and FQNEAQ (reference sequence). DNA for the CDR3: TGTGCCGGCAGCTTAGCGGGGTCCCCTTCCGGGACAGGGGATCATAATGAGCAGTTCTTC. Residues: CAGSLAGSPSGTGDHNEQFF. Using reference TRBV7-9 and TRBJ2-1 for the parts outside the CDR3, the full variable domain is DTGVSQNPRHKITKRGQNVTFRCDPISEHNRLYWYRQTLGQGPEFLTYFQNEAQLEKSRLLSDRFSAERPKGSFSTLEIQRTEQGDSAMYLCAGSLAGSPSGTGDHNEQFFGPGTRLTVL.